A single sample is the source of the 9 T cell receptor beta chains below, sequenced in a study of human T cells and chemical hapten exposure. The library attached unique molecular identifiers to individual cDNA molecules. TCRdb reanalysed the reads using MiXCR and keeps one entry per CDR3 protein. Of around 120,000 distinct CDR3 sequences listed, 8% to 9.5% are singletons. The authors' total RNA extraction used unfractionated whole blood. The sample taken for sequencing was whole blood. These receptors were taken from a human donor in good health. Some clones in this sample may be carry-over from other donors' samples.

This clonotype was seen a handful of times. The V call is TRBV29-1, the J call TRBJ2-5; D gene uncertain. Germline assignment: CDR1 SQVTM and CDR2 ANQGSEA. The CDR3 has 13 residues. V gave up 7 bases and J gave up 2 bases, with 14 bases separating them. The CDR3 DNA sequence: TGCAGCGCCCTAAAGGTCTTACAAGAGACCCAGTACTTC. It specifies CSALKVLQETQYF.

This clonotype has a count of ten or more. The CDR3 loop reads CSVDVAGVTDTQYF. As DNA, the CDR3 is TGCAGCGTTGACGTGGCGGGAGTCACAGATACGCAGTATTTT. This rearrangement joins TRBV29-1 to TRBJ2-3; 7 nucleotides line up with TRBD2. The germline V gene encodes CDR1 SQVTM and CDR2 ANQGSEA. Unmatched junction bases numbered 5, after V lost 3 bases and J lost 2 bases. The CDR3 is 14 amino acids.

This clonotype came up many times. An end of the junction differs from the germline gene, which may be a read error. The chain has TRBV20-1 and TRBJ2-7, with 10 bases matching TRBD2. The CDR3 spans 11 residues. Looked up from germline, CDR1 is DFQATT and CDR2 is SNEGSKA (reference sequence). In DNA form, the CDR3 reads TGCAGTGCTAGAAGCGGGGTAGCGGGGGGTTTC. This translates into CSARSGVAGGF.

This clonotype turned up a few times. The rearrangement links TRBV30 to TRBJ1-1; D uncertain. Deletions cut 2 bases from V and 11 bases from J, with 21 bases between. Per the germline V gene, CDR1 is GTSNPN and CDR2 is SVGIG (reference sequence). The CDR3 covers 14 residues. The CDR3: CAWSPTSGRPRAFF. Written as DNA, the CDR3 is TGTGCCTGGAGTCCAACCTCTGGCAGGCCCCGGGCTTTCTTT.

There are a few counts of this clonotype. The chain uses TRBV12-3 or TRBV12-4 and TRBJ2-1; 8 positions match TRBD2. Trimming removed 11 bases from V and 0 bases from J; junction bases left unmatched: 21. The CDR3 spans 19 residues. The CDR3 DNA follows: TGTGCCTGCCGGCGGGGGGCGCGAAGAGTTTGGAGCTCCTACAATGAGCAGTTCTTC. Translation gives CACRRGARRVWSSYNEQFF.

The CDR3 protein is CASSSPRTALNQPQHF. In DNA, the CDR3 is TGTGCCAGCAGTAGCCCAAGGACAGCCCTCAATCAGCCCCAGCATTTT. The chain joins TRBV2 to TRBJ1-5; tentatively, D is TRBD1 (6 bases). The CDR3 extends over 16 amino acids. Looked up from germline, CDR1 is SNHLY and CDR2 is FYNNEI. Trimming left V 5 bases short and J 3 bases short, with 17 bases between.

This clonotype was seen repeatedly, ten times or more. The rearrangement joins TRBV5-6 to TRBJ1-1; D is ambiguous. V lost 0 bases to trimming and J lost 0 bases, with 6 bases between them. There are 14 residues in the CDR3. CDR1 SGHDT and CDR2 YYEEEE come from the germline V gene. The CDR3 loop reads CASSLERLNTEAFF. CDR3 DNA sequence: TGTGCCAGCAGCTTGGAACGGTTGAACACTGAAGCTTTCTTT.

The chain has TRBV27 and TRBJ2-7; D is perhaps TRBD1 or TRBD2 (5 bases each). The V gene lost 5 bases and the J gene lost 3 bases, with 14 bases spanning the gap. CDR1 is MNHEY and CDR2 is SMNVEV in the germline V gene (reference sequence). CDR3 length: 14 residues. The CDR3 reads CASSRAWDLYEQYF. The DNA of the CDR3 is TGTGCCAGCAGTAGGGCATGGGACCTCTACGAGCAGTACTTC.

The chain couples TRBV18 to TRBJ2-1, with D maybe TRBD1 (5 bases). The V end was cut by 3 bases, the J end by 7 bases, with 13 bases between. Germline V gene sequence: CDR1 KGHSH, CDR2 LQKENI. CDR3 length: 14 residues. CDR3 sequence: CASSPLPTENEQFF. CDR3 bases: TGTGCCAGCTCACCCCTGCCGACAGAAAATGAGCAGTTCTTC. The entire variable domain, with the rest obtained from reference TRBV18 and TRBJ2-1, is as follows: NAGVMQNPRHLVRRRGQEARLRCSPMKGHSHVYWYRQLPEEGLKFMVYLQKENIIDESGMPKERFSAEFPKEGPSILRIQQVVRGDSAAYFCASSPLPTENEQFFGPGTRLTVL.